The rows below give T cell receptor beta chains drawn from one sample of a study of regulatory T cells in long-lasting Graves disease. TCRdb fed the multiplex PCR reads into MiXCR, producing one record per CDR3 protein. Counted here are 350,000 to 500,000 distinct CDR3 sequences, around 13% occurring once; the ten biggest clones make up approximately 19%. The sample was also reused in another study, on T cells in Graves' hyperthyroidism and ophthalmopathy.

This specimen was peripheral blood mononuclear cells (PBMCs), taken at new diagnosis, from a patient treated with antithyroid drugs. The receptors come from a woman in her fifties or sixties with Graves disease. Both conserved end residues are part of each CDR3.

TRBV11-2	CASSGTSGIVYEQYF
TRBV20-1	CSAPGQGGTGELFF
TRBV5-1	CASSDPSGVYNEQFF
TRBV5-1	CASSRGQKEAEAFF
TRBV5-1	CASSLGRGGARDTEAFF
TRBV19	CASSIALGTPFQYF
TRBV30	CAWSVSVGLAFEQFF
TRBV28	CASSSDRTYNEQFF
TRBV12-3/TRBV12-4	CASSLARVRYQPQHF
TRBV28	CASRPPGTGGNQPQHF
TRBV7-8	CASSLARWGPHQPQHF
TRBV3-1	CASSQEGANSPLHF
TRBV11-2	CASSERLAGVDNEQFF
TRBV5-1	CASSPTGAFGTEAFF
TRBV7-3	CASSPSGIADTQYF
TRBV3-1	CASSFTSASYEQYF
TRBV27	CASRLAGTREKLFF
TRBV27	CASSLTTLPRKGSSYNEQFF
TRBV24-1	CATSTSGLTTPNEQFF
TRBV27	CASNFSSNQPQHF
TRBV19	CASNAGFTGLAGGETQYF
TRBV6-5	CASSYSTREASYEQYF
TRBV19	CASTGTGAFSQPQHF
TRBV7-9	CASSLMGIAGTLQETQYF
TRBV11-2	CASSLATGNSYEQYF
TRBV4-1	CASSYIGGGFYYEQYF
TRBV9	CASAGTGAPHRTDTQYF
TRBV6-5	CASSYYSDNSGANVLTF
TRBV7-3	CASSRASGTLETQYF
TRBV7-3	CASSSPGTSGMSSYNEQFF
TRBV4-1	CASSQGVQGHYSGANVLTF
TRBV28	CASSPPSRVDYGYTF
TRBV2	CASGGLEGEKLFF
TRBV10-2	CASSESWGSGNTIYF
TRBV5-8	CASSLSEKGSNEKLFF